Sequencing of this TCR beta chain was carried out in a study of Ad26.COV2.S vaccination and SARS-CoV-2 variants. Concerning this clone itself: Its matching antigen is unknown.

The study's findings and limits: Recipients of vaccine and of placebo showed similar breadth of their non-spike TCR repertoires.

Generated by immunoSEQ multiplex PCR, the TCRdb table keeps only in-frame clones and is missing some. The table lists around 340,000 clones, more than 85% of them singletons, with approximately 5% in the top ten. The treatment is: roughly 18 received Ad26.COV2.S at low or high dose, single or two shots; 5 received placebo; per-sample allocation not given. On day 63 after the first injection, vaccine and placebo recipients gave samples. V was cut by 2 bases and J by 9 bases, with 10 bases left in between. This CDR3 spans 13 amino acids. Per germline, CDR1 KGHDR and CDR2 SFDVKD. This TCR derives from a person aged 18 to 65 who received the Ad26.COV2.S COVID-19 vaccine or a placebo. This rearrangement joins TRBV24-1 to TRBJ2-1, with a weak D call TRBD2 (7 bases). The sample consisted of peripheral blood, taken in a trial of Ad26.COV2.S vaccine versus placebo. The CDR3 spells CATSDWGGGEQFF. The CDR3 nucleotides are TGTGCCACCAGTGATTGGGGGGGCGGTGAGCAGTTCTTC.